The clone carrying this TCR beta chain was seen a handful of times. Amplification of the TCR beta CDR3 regions used RNA transcripts (as template). First-round RT-PCR relied on HTBI primers, and a second-round multiplex PCR came next. One entry per CDR3 protein results from TCRdb running MiXCR on the multiplex PCR reads. The table shows 400,000 or so distinct CDR3 sequences, with roughly 17% occurring only once. Patients newly diagnosed with hyperthyroidism, under 2 months' duration, were aged 18 to 65, the study reports. Certain patients, namely those with other autoimmune diseases, uncontrolled infections, pregnancy or lactation, were excluded. Orbital computed tomography, thyroid ultrasound, TRAb, serum thyroxine and clinical symptoms formed the basis of diagnosis. The CDR3 is made up of 14 amino acids. The trim removed 6 bases at V and 7 bases at J, leaving 10 bases unmatched. Germline-derived CDR1 and CDR2 are DFQATT and SNEGSKA (reference sequence).

This sample is drawn from a study of Graves' ophthalmopathy and Graves' hyperthyroidism. The sequencing sample was made of peripheral blood. The TCR sequence derives from an adult woman with stable Graves' hyperthyroidism. V and J are TRBV20-1 and TRBJ1-5, with 9 bases lining up with TRBD1. Here the CDR3 reads CSAYDRGGSQPQHF. CDR3 nucleotides: TGCAGTGCCTATGACAGGGGGGGATCGCAGCCCCAGCATTTT.